The sequence of this TCR beta chain was determined in a study of blood T cell repertoires in COVID-19. In the study overall: Spain, Italy and the United States supplied samples that represented acute and convalescent COVID-19. PBMCs, B-cell-depleted T cells, or T cells provided the cDNA or gDNA that made up the material.

In the source study's methods: Cell counts per sample came from amplifying reference gene primers. Generated by immunoSEQ multiplex PCR, the TCRdb table keeps only in-frame clones and is missing some. V, J and clone size reflect that table, while D and trimming were determined from the DNA. The sample yields roughly 120,000 clones, approximately 89% seen once. Seattle enrolled patients during active infection and tracked them longitudinally. The junction had 7 bases not matched to a gene; V was cut back by 3 bases and J by 9 bases. This CDR3 has 14 residues. Looked up from germline, CDR1 is SGDLS and CDR2 is YYNGEE.

The rearrangement links TRBV9 to TRBJ2-1; TRBD2 aligns across 9 bases. The sequence derives from a woman older than 75 with COVID-19, enrolled during active disease. Sequencing used peripheral blood. Written as DNA, the CDR3 is TGTGCCAGCAGCGAGGGCGGGAGGGCCGTTGAGCAGTTCTTC. The encoded protein is CASSEGGRAVEQFF.